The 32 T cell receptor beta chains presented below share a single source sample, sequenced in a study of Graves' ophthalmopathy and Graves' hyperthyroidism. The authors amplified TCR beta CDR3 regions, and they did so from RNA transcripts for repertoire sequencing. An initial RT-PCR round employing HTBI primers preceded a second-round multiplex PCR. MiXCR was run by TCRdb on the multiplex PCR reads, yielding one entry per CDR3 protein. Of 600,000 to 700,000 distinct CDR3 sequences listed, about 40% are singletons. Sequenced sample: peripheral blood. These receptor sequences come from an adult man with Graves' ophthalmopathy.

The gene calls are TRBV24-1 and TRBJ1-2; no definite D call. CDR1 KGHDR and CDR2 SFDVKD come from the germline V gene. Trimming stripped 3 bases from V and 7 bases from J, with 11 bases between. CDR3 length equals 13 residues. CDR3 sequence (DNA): TGTGCCACCAGTGATGTGACGGGCGGTGGCTACACCTTC. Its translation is CATSDVTGGGYTF.

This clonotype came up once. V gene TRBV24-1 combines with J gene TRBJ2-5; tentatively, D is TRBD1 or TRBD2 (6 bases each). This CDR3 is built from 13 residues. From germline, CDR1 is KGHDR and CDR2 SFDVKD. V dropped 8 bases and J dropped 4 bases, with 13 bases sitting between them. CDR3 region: CATKGWGAETQYF. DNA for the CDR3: TGTGCCACCAAAGGTTGGGGGGCAGAGACCCAGTACTTC.

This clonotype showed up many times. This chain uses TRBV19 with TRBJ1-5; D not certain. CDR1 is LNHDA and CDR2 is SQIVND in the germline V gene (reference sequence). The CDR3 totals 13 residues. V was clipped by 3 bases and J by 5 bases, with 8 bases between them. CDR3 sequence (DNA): TGTGCCAGTAGTATGGGGTTCCATCAGCCCCAGCATTTT. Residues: CASSMGFHQPQHF.

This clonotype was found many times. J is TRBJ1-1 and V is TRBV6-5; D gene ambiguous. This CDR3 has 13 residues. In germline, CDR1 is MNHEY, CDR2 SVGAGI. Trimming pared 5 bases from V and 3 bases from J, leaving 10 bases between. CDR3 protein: CASSAETYTEAFF. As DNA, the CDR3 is TGTGCCAGCAGTGCCGAAACTTACACTGAAGCTTTCTTT.

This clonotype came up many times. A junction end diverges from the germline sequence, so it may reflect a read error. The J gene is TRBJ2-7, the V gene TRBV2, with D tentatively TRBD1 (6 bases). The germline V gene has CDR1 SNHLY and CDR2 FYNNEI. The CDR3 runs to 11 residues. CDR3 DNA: TGTGCCAGCAGTGAAAGGGGTCAGGGGAACTTC. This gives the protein CASSERGQGNF.

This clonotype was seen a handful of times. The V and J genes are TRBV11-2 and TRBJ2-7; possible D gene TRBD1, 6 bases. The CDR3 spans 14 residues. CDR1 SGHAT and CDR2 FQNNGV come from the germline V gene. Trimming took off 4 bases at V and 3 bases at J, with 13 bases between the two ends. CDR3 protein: CASSSNRAGYEQYF. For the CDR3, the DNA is TGTGCCAGCAGCTCTAACAGGGCGGGCTACGAGCAGTACTTC. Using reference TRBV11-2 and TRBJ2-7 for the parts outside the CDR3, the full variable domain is EAGVAQSPRYKIIEKRQSVAFWCNPISGHATLYWYQQILGQGPKLLIQFQNNGVVDDSQLPKDRFSAERLKGVDSTLKIQPAKLEDSAVYLCASSSNRAGYEQYFGPGTRLTVT.

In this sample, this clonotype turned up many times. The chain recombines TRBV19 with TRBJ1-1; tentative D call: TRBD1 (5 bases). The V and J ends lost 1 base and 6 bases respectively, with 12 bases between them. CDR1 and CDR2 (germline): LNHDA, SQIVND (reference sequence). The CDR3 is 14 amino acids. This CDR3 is CASSIGDRGAEAFF. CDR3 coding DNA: TGTGCCAGTAGTATAGGGGATCGGGGGGCTGAAGCTTTCTTT.

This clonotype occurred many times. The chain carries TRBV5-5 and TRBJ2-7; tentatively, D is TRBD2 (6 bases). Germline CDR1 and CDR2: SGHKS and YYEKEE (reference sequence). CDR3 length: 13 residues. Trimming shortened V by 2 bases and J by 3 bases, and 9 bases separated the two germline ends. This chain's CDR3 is CASSFGTGYEQYF. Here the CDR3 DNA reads TGTGCCAGCAGCTTCGGGACTGGCTACGAGCAGTACTTC.

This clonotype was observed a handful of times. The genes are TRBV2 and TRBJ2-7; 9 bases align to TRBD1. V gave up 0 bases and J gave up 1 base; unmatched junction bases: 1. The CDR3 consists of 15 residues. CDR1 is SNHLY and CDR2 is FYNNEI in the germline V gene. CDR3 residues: CASSEAGTGSYEQYF. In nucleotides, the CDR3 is TGTGCCAGCAGTGAAGCGGGGACAGGGTCCTACGAGCAGTACTTC.

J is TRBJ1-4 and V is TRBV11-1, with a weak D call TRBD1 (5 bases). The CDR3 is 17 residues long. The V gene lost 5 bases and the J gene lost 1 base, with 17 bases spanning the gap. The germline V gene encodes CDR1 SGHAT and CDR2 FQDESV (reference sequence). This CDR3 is CASSLNWGVGTNEKLFF. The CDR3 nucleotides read TGTGCCAGCAGCCTTAACTGGGGGGTGGGAACTAATGAAAAACTGTTTTTT.

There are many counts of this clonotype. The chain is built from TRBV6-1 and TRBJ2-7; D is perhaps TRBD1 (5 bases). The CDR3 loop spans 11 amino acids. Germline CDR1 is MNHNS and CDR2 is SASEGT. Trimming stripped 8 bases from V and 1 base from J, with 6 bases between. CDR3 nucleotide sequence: TGTGCCAGCCACAGGTCCTACGAGCAGTACTTC. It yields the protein CASHRSYEQYF.

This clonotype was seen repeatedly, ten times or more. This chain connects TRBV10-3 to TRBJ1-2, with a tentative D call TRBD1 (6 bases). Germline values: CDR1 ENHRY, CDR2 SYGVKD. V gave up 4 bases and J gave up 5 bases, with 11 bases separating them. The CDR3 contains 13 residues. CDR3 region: CAISVGTTYGYTF. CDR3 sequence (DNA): TGTGCCATCAGTGTTGGGACAACTTATGGCTACACCTTC.

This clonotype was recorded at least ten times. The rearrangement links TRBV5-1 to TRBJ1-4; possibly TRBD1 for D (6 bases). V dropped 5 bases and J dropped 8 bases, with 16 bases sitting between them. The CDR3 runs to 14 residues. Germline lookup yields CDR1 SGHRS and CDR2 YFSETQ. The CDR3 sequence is CASSLDRGLEKLFF. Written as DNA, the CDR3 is TGCGCCAGCAGTCTGGACAGAGGGCTCGAAAAACTGTTTTTT.

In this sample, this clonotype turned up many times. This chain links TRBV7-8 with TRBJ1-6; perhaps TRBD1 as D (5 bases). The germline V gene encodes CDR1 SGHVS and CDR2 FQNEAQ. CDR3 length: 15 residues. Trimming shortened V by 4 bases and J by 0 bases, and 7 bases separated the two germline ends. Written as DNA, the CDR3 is TGTGCCAGCAGCTACACAGGCTCCTATAATTCACCCCTCCACTTT. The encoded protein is CASSYTGSYNSPLHF.

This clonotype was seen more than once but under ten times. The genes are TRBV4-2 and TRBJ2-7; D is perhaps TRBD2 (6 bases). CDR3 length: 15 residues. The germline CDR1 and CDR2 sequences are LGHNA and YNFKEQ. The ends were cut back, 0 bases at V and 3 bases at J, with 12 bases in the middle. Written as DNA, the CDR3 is TGTGCCAGCAGCCAAGAAGGGACTCTCATCTACGAGCAGTACTTC. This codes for CASSQEGTLIYEQYF.

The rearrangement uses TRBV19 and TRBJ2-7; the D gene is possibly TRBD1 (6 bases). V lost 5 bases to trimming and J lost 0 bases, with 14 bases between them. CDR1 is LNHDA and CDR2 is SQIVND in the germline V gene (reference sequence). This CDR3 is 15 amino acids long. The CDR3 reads CASSPYRVSSYEQYF. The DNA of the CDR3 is TGTGCCAGTAGTCCGTACAGGGTTAGCTCCTACGAGCAGTACTTC. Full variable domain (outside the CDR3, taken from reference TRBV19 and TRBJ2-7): DGGITQSPKYLFRKEGQNVTLSCEQNLNHDAMYWYRQDPGQGLRLIYYSQIVNDFQKGDIAEGYSVSREKKESFPLTVTSAQKNPTAFYLCASSPYRVSSYEQYFGPGTRLTVT.

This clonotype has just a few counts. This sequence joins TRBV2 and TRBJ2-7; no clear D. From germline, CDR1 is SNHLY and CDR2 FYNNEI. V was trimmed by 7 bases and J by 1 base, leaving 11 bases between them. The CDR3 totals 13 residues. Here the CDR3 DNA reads TGTGCCAGCAAAAATTCACAGTCCTACGAGCAGTACTTC. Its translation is CASKNSQSYEQYF.

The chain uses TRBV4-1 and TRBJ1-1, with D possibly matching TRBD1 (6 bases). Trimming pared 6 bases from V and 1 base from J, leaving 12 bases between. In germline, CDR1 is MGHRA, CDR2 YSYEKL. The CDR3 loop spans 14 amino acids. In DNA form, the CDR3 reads TGCGCCAGCAGAAACAGGGAGTCGAACACTGAAGCTTTCTTT. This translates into CASRNRESNTEAFF.

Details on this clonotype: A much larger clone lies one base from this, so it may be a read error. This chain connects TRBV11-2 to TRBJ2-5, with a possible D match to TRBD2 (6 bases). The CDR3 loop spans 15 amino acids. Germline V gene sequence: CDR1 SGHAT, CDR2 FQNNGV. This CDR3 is CASRRPGASQETRYF. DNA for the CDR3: TGTGCCAGCAGGCGGCCGGGAGCTTCCCAAGAGACCCGGTACTTC.

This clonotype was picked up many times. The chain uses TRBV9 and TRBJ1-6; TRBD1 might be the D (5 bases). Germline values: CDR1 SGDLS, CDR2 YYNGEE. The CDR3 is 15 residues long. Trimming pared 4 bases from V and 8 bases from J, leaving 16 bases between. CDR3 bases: TGTGCCAGCAGCTCGGACACGACCTCTCATTCACCCCTCCACTTT. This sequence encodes CASSSDTTSHSPLHF.

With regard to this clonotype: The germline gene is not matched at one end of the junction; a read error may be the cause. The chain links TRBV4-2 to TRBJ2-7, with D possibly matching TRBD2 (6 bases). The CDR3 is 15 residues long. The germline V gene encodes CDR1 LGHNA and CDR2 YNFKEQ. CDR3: CASSQESKGLATRNF. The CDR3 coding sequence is TGTGCCAGCAGCCAAGAAAGTAAGGGACTCGCCACCAGAAACTTC.

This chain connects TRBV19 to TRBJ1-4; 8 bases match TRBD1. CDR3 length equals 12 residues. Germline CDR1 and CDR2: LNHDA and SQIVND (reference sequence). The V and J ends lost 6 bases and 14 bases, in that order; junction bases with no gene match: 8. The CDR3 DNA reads TGTGCCAGTAGGCCAGACAGGGGTGTTCTGTTTTTT. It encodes CASRPDRGVLFF.

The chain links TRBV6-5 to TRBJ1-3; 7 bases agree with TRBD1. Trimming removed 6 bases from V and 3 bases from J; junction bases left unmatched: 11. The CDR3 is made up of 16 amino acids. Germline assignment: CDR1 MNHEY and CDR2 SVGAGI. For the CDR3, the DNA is TGTGCCAGCAGCCCAAGACAGGGAGTGGATGGAAACACCATATATTTT. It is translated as CASSPRQGVDGNTIYF.

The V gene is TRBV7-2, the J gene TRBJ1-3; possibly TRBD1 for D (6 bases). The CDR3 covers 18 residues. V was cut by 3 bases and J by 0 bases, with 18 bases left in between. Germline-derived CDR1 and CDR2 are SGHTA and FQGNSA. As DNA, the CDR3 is TGTGCCAGCAGCTTGGCTGGGGGGGCGGATTCCTCTGGAAACACCATATATTTT. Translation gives CASSLAGGADSSGNTIYF.

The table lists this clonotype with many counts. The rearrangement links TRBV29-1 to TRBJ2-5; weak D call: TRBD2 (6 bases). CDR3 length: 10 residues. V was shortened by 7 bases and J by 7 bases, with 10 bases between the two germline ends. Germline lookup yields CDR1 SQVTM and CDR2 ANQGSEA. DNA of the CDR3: TGCAGCGCCCGGGACTGGACCCAGTACTTC. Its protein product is CSARDWTQYF.

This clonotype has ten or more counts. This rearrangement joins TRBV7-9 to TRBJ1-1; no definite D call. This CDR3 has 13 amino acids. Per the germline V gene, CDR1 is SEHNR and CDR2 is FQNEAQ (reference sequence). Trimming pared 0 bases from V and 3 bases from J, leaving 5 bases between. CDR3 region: CASSLAVDTEAFF. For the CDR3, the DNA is TGTGCCAGCAGCTTAGCAGTGGACACTGAAGCTTTCTTT.

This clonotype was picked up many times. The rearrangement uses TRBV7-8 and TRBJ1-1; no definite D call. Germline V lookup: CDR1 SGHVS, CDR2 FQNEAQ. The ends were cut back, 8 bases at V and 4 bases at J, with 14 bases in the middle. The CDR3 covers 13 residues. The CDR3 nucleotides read TGTGCCAGCCGCCGGTCAGCCACCACTGAAGCTTTCTTT. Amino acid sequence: CASRRSATTEAFF. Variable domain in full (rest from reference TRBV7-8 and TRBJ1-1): GAGVSQSPRYKVAKRGQDVALRCDPISGHVSLFWYQQALGQGPEFLTYFQNEAQLDKSGLPSDRFFAERPEGSVSTLKIQRTQQEDSAVYLCASRRSATTEAFFGQGTRLTVV.

The CDR3 region is CSAPERGNEQFF. Here the CDR3 DNA reads TGCAGTGCTCCGGAGCGGGGAAATGAGCAGTTCTTC. The chain is built from TRBV20-1 and TRBJ2-5, with 7 bases matching TRBD2. The DNA end is a closer match to TRBJ2-1, so the J assignment may be wrong. Germline CDR1 and CDR2: DFQATT and SNEGSKA (reference sequence). The CDR3 covers 12 residues.

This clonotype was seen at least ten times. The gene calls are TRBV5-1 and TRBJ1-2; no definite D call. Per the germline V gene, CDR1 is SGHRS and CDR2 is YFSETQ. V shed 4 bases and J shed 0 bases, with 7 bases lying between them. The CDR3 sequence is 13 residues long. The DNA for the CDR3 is TGCGCCAGCAGCGCGGGGACTAACTATGGCTACACCTTC. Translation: CASSAGTNYGYTF.

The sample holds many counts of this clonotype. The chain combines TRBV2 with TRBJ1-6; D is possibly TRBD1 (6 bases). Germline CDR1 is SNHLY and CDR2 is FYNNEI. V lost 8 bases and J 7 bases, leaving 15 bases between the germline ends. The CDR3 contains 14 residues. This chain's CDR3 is CASVPGQGNSPLHF. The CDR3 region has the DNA TGTGCCAGCGTCCCAGGGCAGGGGAATTCACCCCTCCACTTT.

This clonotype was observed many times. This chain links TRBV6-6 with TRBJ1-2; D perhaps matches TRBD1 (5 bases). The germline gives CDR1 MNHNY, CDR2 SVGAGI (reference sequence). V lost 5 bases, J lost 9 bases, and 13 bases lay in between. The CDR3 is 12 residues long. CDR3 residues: CASSPQGDSYTF. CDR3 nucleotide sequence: TGTGCCAGCAGTCCCCAGGGTGATAGCTACACCTTC.

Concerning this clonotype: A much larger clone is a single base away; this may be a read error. CDR3 in amino acids: CASSLLRQSVYGYTF. The CDR3 DNA follows: TGTGCCAGCAGCTTGCTTCGCCAGTCGGTCTATGGCTACACCTTC. The chain combines TRBV25-1 with TRBJ1-2; D remains ambiguous. The germline V and J ends were trimmed by 6 bases and 4 bases, with 18 bases remaining between them. This CDR3 has 15 residues. Germline-derived CDR1 and CDR2 are MGHDK and SYGVNS.